The 12 T cell receptor beta chains below all came from one sample that was sequenced in a study of blood T cell repertoires in COVID-19. Method: immunoSEQ multiplex PCR; TCRdb's copy keeps in-frame clones and lacks some. The repertoire holds tens of thousands of clones, under 90% seen once, with about 10% in the top ten. Sequences were obtained from peripheral blood. The source is a man aged 55 to 69 with acute or convalescent COVID-19.

The chain joins TRBV18 to TRBJ2-5; TRBD2 matches 11 bases. The CDR3 is 17 amino acids. V lost 3 bases and J lost 9; bases outside the gene matches: 15. Per the germline V gene, CDR1 is KGHSH and CDR2 is LQKENI. CDR3: CASSPTTSGDPPTAQYF. Written as DNA, the CDR3 is TGTGCCAGCTCACCGACGACTAGCGGGGACCCCCCCACAGCCCAGTACTTC.

CDR3 residues: CASSERGIQNQPQHF. CDR3 coding DNA: TGTGCCAGCAGTGAACGGGGGATACAAAATCAGCCCCAGCATTTT. This chain connects TRBV6-1 to TRBJ1-5; weak D call: TRBD1 (5 bases). Between the trimmed V and J ends, which lost 2 bases and 4 bases, there was a span of 12 bases. The germline V gene encodes CDR1 MNHNS and CDR2 SASEGT. There are 15 residues in the CDR3.

The CDR3 region is CAISVGLAGPYEQYF. CDR3 sequence (DNA): TGTGCCATCAGTGTGGGACTAGCGGGGCCCTACGAGCAGTACTTC. The rearrangement uses TRBV10-3 and TRBJ2-7; 13 positions agree with TRBD2. V lost 4 bases and J lost 2; bases outside the gene matches: 2. The CDR3 consists of 15 residues. Germline V lookup: CDR1 ENHRY, CDR2 SYGVKD.

The gene calls are TRBV30 and TRBJ1-5; D perhaps matches TRBD1 (5 bases). Trimming removed 1 base at V and 0 bases at J, with 13 bases between. The CDR3 loop spans 16 amino acids. CDR1 is GTSNPN, CDR2 SVGIG, per germline (reference sequence). CDR3 sequence (DNA): TGTGCCTGGAGTGGTGGGGGACTTTATAGCAATCAGCCCCAGCATTTT. Translated, it gives CAWSGGGLYSNQPQHF.

The chain links TRBV2 to TRBJ2-1, with TRBD2 matching over 8 bases. The CDR3 totals 13 residues. After removal of 8 bases from V and 16 bases from J, the junction contained 16 bases not matched to a gene. CDR1 and CDR2 (germline): SNHLY, FYNNEI. The CDR3 sequence: CASRTSGGAKGFF. In DNA, the CDR3 is TGTGCCAGCCGGACCAGCGGGGGAGCTAAAGGTTTCTTC.

The genes are TRBV4-2 and TRBJ1-2; no reliable D call. The V and J ends lost 1 base and 6 bases respectively, with 12 bases between them. The CDR3 extends over 14 amino acids. In germline, CDR1 is LGHNA, CDR2 YNFKEQ. The CDR3 sequence: CASSQVPGNDGYTF. CDR3 bases: TGTGCCAGCAGCCAAGTTCCGGGGAACGATGGCTACACCTTC.

Regarding this clone: Other DNA sequences in this sample translate to the same CDR3. V and J are TRBV5-1 and TRBJ2-6; tentative D call: TRBD1 (5 bases). The germline CDR1 and CDR2 sequences are SGHRS and YFSETQ. The CDR3 has 16 amino acids. Trimming removed 0 bases at V and 2 bases at J, with 9 bases between. CDR3 in DNA: TGCGCCAGCAGCTTGGCTCAGGGTGCTGGGGCCAACGTCCTGACTTTC. Protein sequence: CASSLAQGAGANVLTF.

The chain carries TRBV30 and TRBJ1-2, with a possible D match to TRBD1 (5 bases). Germline V CDR1 and CDR2: GTSNPN, SVGIG (reference sequence). Trimming cost V 4 bases and J 4 bases, with 7 bases left between them. This CDR3 contains 11 residues. DNA of the CDR3: TGTGCCTGGATGGGGGGCTATGGCTACACCTTC. Its protein is CAWMGGYGYTF.

A single count supports this clone. V gene TRBV6-5 combines with J gene TRBJ1-1, with unresolved D. V lost 6 bases to trimming and J lost 4 bases, with 9 bases between them. The length of the CDR3 is 12 residues. Per germline, CDR1 MNHEY and CDR2 SVGAGI. In DNA, the CDR3 is TGTGCCAGCAGACACGAGGGCACTGAAGCTTTCTTT. It translates to CASRHEGTEAFF.

This chain joins TRBV30 and TRBJ2-7, with 9 bases aligning to TRBD1. Germline CDR1 GTSNPN, CDR2 SVGIG (reference sequence). The CDR3 runs 14 residues. V shed 5 bases, J shed 4 bases, and the junction held 9 bases outside the gene matches. CDR3 DNA: TGTGCCTGGCACGTCGGACAGGGGCATTACGAGCAGTACTTC. Translated: CAWHVGQGHYEQYF.

The chain is built from TRBV9 and TRBJ2-3, with D possibly TRBD2 on 6 matching bases. Per germline, CDR1 SGDLS and CDR2 YYNGEE. The CDR3 spans 15 residues. The V end lost 0 bases, the J end lost 4 bases, and 12 bases lay between the germline ends. The CDR3 is CASSVGWRGADTQYF. Here the CDR3 DNA reads TGTGCCAGCAGCGTAGGGTGGCGGGGAGCAGATACGCAGTATTTT.

The V call is TRBV5-6, the J call TRBJ1-2; 8 bases agree with TRBD1. V dropped 0 bases and J dropped 4; count of bases not matched to a gene: 8. Germline V lookup: CDR1 SGHDT, CDR2 YYEEEE. The CDR3 runs 16 residues. The CDR3 bases are TGTGCCAGCAGCTTGGTTCAGGGGGCCTCCCTCTATGGCTACACCTTC. Amino acid sequence: CASSLVQGASLYGYTF.